Presented here are 30 T cell receptor beta chains from one specimen sequenced in a study of post-analysis software for immune sequencing data. Tagging with unique molecular identifiers was a feature of the TCR beta cDNA libraries. TCRdb analysed the PCR reads with MiXCR anew, one entry per CDR3 protein. The sample lists around 150,000 distinct CDR3 sequences, 35% to 40% occurring once. The material sequenced was blood, taken after autologous hematopoietic stem cell transplantation. Every receptor here comes from a girl under 18 with multiple sclerosis.

V gene TRBV6-1 combines with J gene TRBJ1-1; TRBD1 matches 7 bases. Germline assignment: CDR1 MNHNS and CDR2 SASEGT. Losses at the gene ends were 7 bases for V and 4 bases for J; bases not matched to a gene: 9. This CDR3 region has 14 residues. The CDR3 region is CASIKGALSTEAFF. For the CDR3, the DNA is TGTGCCAGCATCAAGGGGGCGTTAAGCACTGAAGCTTTCTTT.

In this sample, this clonotype turned up once. The gene calls are TRBV6-2 or TRBV6-3 and TRBJ2-1, with TRBD2 matching over 8 bases. The CDR3 covers 13 residues. Germline CDR1 MNHEY, CDR2 SVGEGT. V lost 7 bases to trimming and J lost 5 bases; unmatched junction nucleotides: 4. CDR3 protein: CASKAGGDNEQFF. The CDR3 DNA follows: TGTGCCAGCAAGGCGGGGGGCGACAATGAGCAGTTCTTC.

This clonotype has more than one count but fewer than ten. J is TRBJ1-1 and V is TRBV12-3 or TRBV12-4, with a tentative D call TRBD1 (5 bases). V was clipped by 5 bases and J by 11 bases, with 15 bases between them. The CDR3 runs to 12 residues. The CDR3 DNA sequence: TGTGCCAGCAGTCCCCGCGGGGGTCGGGCTTTCTTT. This encodes CASSPRGGRAFF.

There are a few counts of this clonotype. DNA of the CDR3: TGTGCCAGCAGCTCGTCCGTAGCGGCGGTGGGAGTGAATGAGCAGTTCTTC. Protein sequence: CASSSSVAAVGVNEQFF. This sequence joins TRBV7-9 and TRBJ2-1; D may be TRBD2 (6 bases). Germline loops: CDR1 SEHNR, CDR2 FQNEAQ (reference sequence). V dropped 4 bases and J dropped 7 bases, with 23 bases sitting between them. This CDR3 comprises 17 residues.

This clonotype has just a few counts. The chain is built from TRBV20-1 and TRBJ2-3; TRBD2 agrees at 7 bases. Per germline, CDR1 DFQATT and CDR2 SNEGSKA (reference sequence). The CDR3 is 15 amino acids. Trimming at V came to 3 bases and at J to 2 bases, leaving 8 bases not matched to a gene. The CDR3 DNA reads TGCAGTGCTAGGGCCCCTAGCGGCTTCACAGATACGCAGTATTTT. Amino acids: CSARAPSGFTDTQYF.

This clonotype was detected ten times or more. This rearrangement joins TRBV28 to TRBJ2-7; 10 bases fit TRBD2. This CDR3 has 15 residues. CDR1 is MDHEN, CDR2 SYDVKM, per germline. V lost 4 bases to trimming and J lost 3 bases; unmatched junction nucleotides: 6. The CDR3 region has the DNA TGTGCCAGCAGTTCCTCTCTAGCGGGAGACTACGAGCAGTACTTC. Protein: CASSSSLAGDYEQYF.

This clonotype was observed a few times. The rearrangement uses TRBV29-1 and TRBJ2-1, with 13 bases identical to TRBD2. Losses at the gene ends were 3 bases for V and 5 bases for J; bases not matched to a gene: 4. The CDR3 sequence is 15 residues long. Germline-derived CDR1 and CDR2 are SQVTM and ANQGSEA. The CDR3 spells CSVDPGTSGNNEQFF. CDR3 nucleotide sequence: TGCAGCGTTGACCCCGGGACTAGCGGGAACAATGAGCAGTTCTTC.

The CDR3 DNA is TGTGCCAGCAGCTTAACCTCTCCTGAAGCGGGAGATGTCTACAATGAGCAGTTCTTC. Residues: CASSLTSPEAGDVYNEQFF. The chain joins TRBV7-3 to TRBJ2-1, with 8 nucleotides matching TRBD2. Germline lookup yields CDR1 SGHTA and CDR2 FQGTGA. The CDR3 has 19 amino acids. V lost 0 bases and J lost 3; bases outside the gene matches: 13.

The gene calls are TRBV29-1 and TRBJ1-4; 8 positions match TRBD1. Germline-derived CDR1 and CDR2 are SQVTM and ANQGSEA. The trim removed 5 bases at V and 6 bases at J, leaving 5 bases unmatched. The CDR3 spans 13 residues. CDR3 nucleotides: TGCAGCGTTCGCACAGGGGGTGATGAAAAACTGTTTTTT. It encodes CSVRTGGDEKLFF.

About this clonotype itself: At one end, the junction sequence differs from germline, possibly due to a read error. J is TRBJ2-1 and V is TRBV7-2; 9 positions agree with TRBD2. The CDR3 is made up of 16 amino acids. Germline V gene data show CDR1 as SGHTA and CDR2 as FQGNSA. The CDR3 bases are TGTGTCAGCAGCTTAGGGACTAGCCTAGCCTACAATGAGCAGTTCTTC. Residues: CVSSLGTSLAYNEQFF.

The chain couples TRBV2 to TRBJ2-7; 9 nucleotides align to TRBD1. V shed 8 bases, J shed 3 bases, and the junction held 2 bases outside the gene matches. This CDR3 comprises 12 residues. The V gene's germline CDR1 is SNHLY and CDR2 FYNNEI. In nucleotides, the CDR3 is TGTGCCAGCGGACAGGGGATCTACGAGCAGTACTTC. It specifies CASGQGIYEQYF.

J is TRBJ2-7 and V is TRBV7-4; 10 positions agree with TRBD2. Germline V gives CDR1 SGHVT, CDR2 SQSDAQ. The CDR3 loop spans 15 amino acids. V lost 9 bases, J lost 5 bases, and 13 bases stayed unmatched. CDR3 nucleotides: TGTGCCAGTCGTCCTGGGGCTAGCGGGAGCCACGAGCAGTACTTC. Amino acids: CASRPGASGSHEQYF.

The CDR3 region is CASSRDSMDYEQYF. The DNA for the CDR3 is TGCGCCAGCAGCCGGGACAGTATGGACTACGAGCAGTACTTC. The gene calls are TRBV5-1 and TRBJ2-7, with 7 bases matching TRBD1. From germline, CDR1 is SGHRS and CDR2 YFSETQ. The ends lost 4 bases at V and 3 bases at J; junction bases unmatched: 7. This CDR3 region has 14 residues.

The V call is TRBV24-1, the J call TRBJ2-3; the D gene is possibly TRBD1 (6 bases). Germline V gene sequence: CDR1 KGHDR, CDR2 SFDVKD. The CDR3 is 15 amino acids. V lost 1 base to trimming and J lost 2 bases, with 9 bases between them. The CDR3 bases are TGTGCCACCAGTGATTTTACAGGGCCCACAGATACGCAGTATTTT. Translated, it gives CATSDFTGPTDTQYF.

The chain uses TRBV29-1 and TRBJ2-5; 11 bases map to TRBD2. The CDR3 sequence is 15 residues long. J lost 4 bases, V lost 8 bases, and 12 bases had no gene match. CDR1 is SQVTM, CDR2 ANQGSEA, per germline. CDR3 amino acids: CSLSELAGALETQYF. The CDR3 DNA sequence: TGCAGCCTAAGTGAACTAGCGGGAGCTTTAGAGACCCAGTACTTC.

This clonotype came up a few times. The genes are TRBV20-1 and TRBJ2-5; possible D gene TRBD1, 6 bases. V shed 6 bases and J shed 1 base, with 9 bases lying between them. The V gene's germline CDR1 is DFQATT and CDR2 SNEGSKA (reference sequence). CDR3 length equals 12 residues. The CDR3 here is CSARQVQETQYF. Here the CDR3 DNA reads TGCAGTGCGAGACAGGTCCAAGAGACCCAGTACTTC.

The V and J genes are TRBV6-5 and TRBJ2-5; the D gene is possibly TRBD2 (5 bases). Per the germline V gene, CDR1 is MNHEY and CDR2 is SVGAGI. V lost 2 bases, J lost 11 bases, and 12 bases lay in between. This CDR3 spans 12 amino acids. Here the CDR3 DNA reads TGTGCCAGCAGTTACCCGACTACGGGGCAGTACTTC. This sequence encodes CASSYPTTGQYF.

The chain uses TRBV3-1 and TRBJ1-6; weak D call: TRBD1 (5 bases). The V end lost 0 bases, the J end lost 11 bases, and 5 bases lay between the germline ends. Germline assignment: CDR1 LGHDT and CDR2 YNNKEL (reference sequence). The CDR3 spans 12 residues. DNA for the CDR3: TGTGCCAGCAGCCAAGAGGGGGCACCCCTCCACTTT. It yields the protein CASSQEGAPLHF.

The chain couples TRBV24-1 to TRBJ1-5; D is uncertain. V lost 5 bases, J lost 2 bases, and 27 bases lay in between. The CDR3 extends over 20 amino acids. CDR1 and CDR2 from the germline V gene are KGHDR and SFDVKD. CDR3 sequence (DNA): TGTGCCACCAGTGTTAGGACGGGCGGTCACAGTATTGGCGGCAATCAGCCCCAGCATTTT. As protein: CATSVRTGGHSIGGNQPQHF.

This clonotype was found a few times. This sequence joins TRBV29-1 and TRBJ1-1; D might be TRBD1 (5 bases). This CDR3 region has 15 residues. The V end lost 6 bases, the J end lost 11 bases, and 28 bases lay between the germline ends. CDR1 is SQVTM and CDR2 is ANQGSEA in the germline V gene. CDR3 in DNA: TGCAGCGTCGCGGCGCGGGGCCTTGGCGGGGGTGTGGCTTTCTTT. Residues: CSVAARGLGGGVAFF.

This sequence joins TRBV29-1 and TRBJ2-7, with D possibly matching TRBD2 (5 bases). The CDR3 sequence is 13 residues long. The V end lost 3 bases, the J end lost 4 bases, and 13 bases lay between the germline ends. Germline V lookup: CDR1 SQVTM, CDR2 ANQGSEA. CDR3 in DNA: TGCAGCGTTGAGACCAGAGGGAGATACGAGCAGTACTTC. Residues: CSVETRGRYEQYF.

The rearrangement joins TRBV27 to TRBJ2-5, with 8 bases aligning to TRBD2. The DNA end is more similar to TRBJ2-7, so the J call may be wrong. Germline CDR1 is MNHEY and CDR2 is SMNVEV (reference sequence). The CDR3 sequence is 16 residues long. This chain's CDR3 is CASSSPRAGVPYEQYF. In nucleotides, the CDR3 is TGTGCCAGCAGTTCCCCGAGAGCGGGAGTCCCCTACGAGCAGTACTTC.

The chain links TRBV5-1 to TRBJ2-3, with D possibly TRBD2 on 6 matching bases. Germline V gene data show CDR1 as SGHRS and CDR2 as YFSETQ. The CDR3 is 17 residues long. With 4 bases removed from V and 0 bases from J, the gap between germline ends came to 18 bases. The CDR3 nucleotides are TGCGCCAGCAGCCCGCTTGTGGGGCGGGGCAGCACAGATACGCAGTATTTT. Encoded protein: CASSPLVGRGSTDTQYF.

V is TRBV7-2 and J is TRBJ2-7; no clear D. The length of the CDR3 is 14 residues. The germline V and J ends were trimmed by 1 base and 12 bases, with 19 bases remaining between them. Looked up from germline, CDR1 is SGHTA and CDR2 is FQGNSA. The CDR3 is CASSLGWEPETRYF. CDR3 DNA: TGTGCCAGCAGCTTAGGGTGGGAACCAGAGACCCGGTACTTC.

This clonotype has just a few counts. The chain carries TRBV6-5 and TRBJ2-7; 7 positions match TRBD2. The CDR3 runs 13 residues. J gave up 11 bases and V 3 bases, and 10 bases lay outside the gene matches. The germline gives CDR1 MNHEY, CDR2 SVGAGI. CDR3 nucleotide sequence: TGTGCCAGCAGTTATGGTCGGGGAGGGCCGGAGTACTTC. It specifies CASSYGRGGPEYF.

DNA for the CDR3: TGTGCCACCAGGGGGGGTTCAGATACGCAGTATTTT. The encoded protein is CATRGGSDTQYF. The V call is TRBV10-3, the J call TRBJ2-3; the D gene could be TRBD1 or TRBD2 (7 bases each). Germline assignment: CDR1 ENHRY and CDR2 SYGVKD. Trimming left V 10 bases short and J 4 bases short, with 12 bases between. This CDR3 spans 12 amino acids.

The chain has TRBV29-1 and TRBJ1-5, with D perhaps matching TRBD1 (5 bases). The germline V and J ends were trimmed by 6 bases and 0 bases, with 12 bases remaining between them. CDR3 length equals 14 residues. Germline CDR1 and CDR2: SQVTM and ANQGSEA. This CDR3 reads CSVRGSGSNQPQHF. The CDR3 DNA reads as TGCAGCGTGAGGGGATCCGGTAGCAATCAGCCCCAGCATTTT.

In its sample, this clonotype was seen many times. The chain couples TRBV5-5 to TRBJ2-7, with D perhaps TRBD2 (6 bases). V shed 0 bases and J shed 6 bases, with 16 bases lying between them. The length of the CDR3 is 15 residues. Germline CDR1 reads SGHKS; CDR2 reads YYEKEE (reference sequence). Here the CDR3 reads CASSLVLALGSEQYF. CDR3 coding DNA: TGTGCCAGCAGCTTGGTACTAGCCCTGGGGAGCGAGCAGTACTTC.

This clonotype has a count of ten or more. This chain links TRBV12-3 or TRBV12-4 with TRBJ2-7; D may be TRBD2 (6 bases). The germline V and J ends were trimmed by 3 bases and 2 bases, with 11 bases remaining between them. The CDR3 is 14 amino acids. This CDR3 reads CASSFPGGAYEQYF. CDR3 bases: TGTGCCAGCAGTTTCCCTGGCGGGGCCTACGAGCAGTACTTC.

The V call is TRBV10-3, the J call TRBJ1-1; D is unresolved. Germline lookup yields CDR1 ENHRY and CDR2 SYGVKD. Trimming took off 6 bases at V and 4 bases at J, with 9 bases between the two ends. CDR3 length: 12 residues. The CDR3 protein is CAIREGATEAFF. The DNA of the CDR3 is TGTGCCATCAGGGAGGGTGCCACTGAAGCTTTCTTT.